The 13 T cell receptor beta chains given below trace back to one sample, sequenced in a study of cytomegalovirus exposure and HLA in healthy donors. PCR used 60 Vbeta primers and 13 Jbeta primers. TCRdb's copy holds only in-frame clones and misses some; the assay was immunoSEQ multiplex PCR. The table shows a few hundred thousand clones, with around 79% occurring only once. Sequencing was performed on PBMCs. These TCRs come from a girl aged 2-10 years in good health and CMV-seronegative.

This clone occurred once. V is TRBV5-1 and J is TRBJ2-3; 10 bases map to TRBD2. The germline gives CDR1 SGHRS, CDR2 YFSETQ. The J segment lost 5 bases and the V segment lost 5 bases, leaving 5 bases of the junction unmatched. The CDR3 is 14 amino acids. CDR3 sequence: CASSSGGRGDTQYF. The CDR3 DNA reads as TGCGCCAGCAGTAGCGGGGGGAGGGGAGATACGCAGTATTTT.

This rearrangement joins TRBV11-2 to TRBJ2-1, with D hard to call. Germline CDR1 and CDR2: SGHAT and FQNNGV. CDR3 size: 14 residues. V shed 4 bases and J shed 6 bases, with 13 bases lying between them. The CDR3 DNA follows: TGTGCCAGCAGCTCCCCTAAATCCGCCAATGAGCAGTTCTTC. Protein sequence: CASSSPKSANEQFF. The whole variable domain, filled in from reference TRBV11-2 and TRBJ2-1, reads EAGVAQSPRYKIIEKRQSVAFWCNPISGHATLYWYQQILGQGPKLLIQFQNNGVVDDSQLPKDRFSAERLKGVDSTLKIQPAKLEDSAVYLCASSSPKSANEQFFGPGTRLTVL.

The chain uses TRBV9 and TRBJ1-2; D not resolved. This CDR3 is built from 16 residues. Germline lookup yields CDR1 SGDLS and CDR2 YYNGEE. Trimming pared 4 bases from V and 3 bases from J, leaving 19 bases between. Here the CDR3 reads CASSSQGLDWDYGYTF. DNA for the CDR3: TGTGCCAGCAGCTCTCAAGGCCTCGACTGGGACTATGGCTACACCTTC.

This clone turned up a few times. The chain couples TRBV2 to TRBJ2-7, with 10 bases matching TRBD1. The ends lost 6 bases at V and 5 bases at J; junction bases unmatched: 13. This CDR3 contains 16 residues. The V gene's germline CDR1 is SNHLY and CDR2 FYNNEI. The CDR3 region has the DNA TGTGCCAGCAGCCATTCCCGGGACAGGGGATCCAACGAGCAGTACTTC. This codes for CASSHSRDRGSNEQYF.

In this sample, this clone turned up a few times. This chain joins TRBV6-1 and TRBJ2-3; no clear D. The germline V gene has CDR1 MNHNS and CDR2 SASEGT. This CDR3 comprises 12 residues. V lost 2 bases and J 4 bases, leaving 4 bases between the germline ends. In DNA, the CDR3 is TGTGCCAGCAGTGAACAGGCAGATACGCAGTATTTT. Translation: CASSEQADTQYF.

This clone was counted a few times. The rearrangement uses TRBV27 and TRBJ2-7, with 11 bases identical to TRBD2. The CDR3 length is 15 residues. The germline V gene encodes CDR1 MNHEY and CDR2 SMNVEV (reference sequence). J gave up 2 bases and V 7 bases, and 7 bases lay outside the gene matches. DNA for the CDR3: TGTGCCAGCAAGGTAGCGGGAGGGTCCACCTACGAGCAGTACTTC. As protein: CASKVAGGSTYEQYF.

This sequence joins TRBV2 and TRBJ1-1; no definite D call. With 4 bases removed from V and 1 base from J, the gap between germline ends came to 7 bases. CDR1 is SNHLY and CDR2 is FYNNEI in the germline V gene. The CDR3 has 13 amino acids. CDR3 in DNA: TGTGCCAGCAGTGGGAACAGGAACACTGAAGCTTTCTTT. The encoded protein is CASSGNRNTEAFF.

In its sample, this clone was seen a few times. This chain links TRBV5-4 with TRBJ2-3; D is undetermined. The CDR3 is made up of 17 amino acids. Germline V gene data show CDR1 as SGHNT and CDR2 as YYREEE (reference sequence). The V gene lost 6 bases and the J gene lost 0 bases, with 20 bases spanning the gap. The CDR3 spells CASTGDSPLLSTDTQYF. CDR3 sequence (DNA): TGTGCCAGCACCGGTGACTCCCCCTTACTCAGCACAGATACGCAGTATTTT.

The sample holds one count of this clone. This chain's CDR3 is CASSLFGTGKGYEQYF. CDR3 DNA sequence: TGTGCCAGCAGCTTATTCGGGACAGGGAAGGGTTACGAGCAGTACTTC. The J gene is TRBJ2-7, the V gene TRBV7-9; 9 nucleotides agree with TRBD1. V lost 2 bases to trimming and J lost 4 bases; unmatched junction nucleotides: 9. Germline CDR1 and CDR2: SEHNR and FQNEAQ (reference sequence). The CDR3 length is 16 residues.

The rearrangement links TRBV10-3 to TRBJ1-2; D is ambiguous. Trimming removed 3 bases at V and 5 bases at J, with 7 bases between. In germline, CDR1 is ENHRY, CDR2 SYGVKD. The length of the CDR3 is 12 residues. The CDR3 DNA reads as TGTGCCATCAGTGACTCCGGGTATGGCTACACCTTC. Amino acids: CAISDSGYGYTF.

The genes are TRBV6-5 and TRBJ2-3; 8 bases align to TRBD2. The CDR3 totals 14 residues. The germline gives CDR1 MNHEY, CDR2 SVGAGI. The junction had 13 bases not matched to a gene; V was cut back by 6 bases and J by 11 bases. CDR3 bases: TGTGCCAGCAGAAAAGCGGGGGTACTCGTTTTGCAGTATTTT. Amino acids: CASRKAGVLVLQYF.

The CDR3 region is CATFEWSSGGYEQYF. CDR3 in DNA: TGTGCCACCTTTGAGTGGTCTAGCGGGGGGTACGAGCAGTACTTC. The chain recombines TRBV6-6 with TRBJ2-7; 11 bases align to TRBD2. Trimming at V came to 10 bases and at J to 4 bases, leaving 12 bases not matched to a gene. Germline V gene data show CDR1 as MNHNY and CDR2 as SVGAGI (reference sequence). CDR3 size: 15 residues.

The chain links TRBV12-5 to TRBJ2-1; possible D gene TRBD1, 6 bases. The length of the CDR3 is 14 residues. V lost 8 bases and J lost 4, with 15 bases in between. Germline CDR1 is LGHNT and CDR2 is FRNRAP. The CDR3 loop is CASRGQSGYNEQFF. In DNA, the CDR3 is TGTGCTAGTCGAGGACAGTCTGGGTACAATGAGCAGTTCTTC.